Sequencing of this T cell receptor (beta chain) was carried out in a study of shared clonotypes between healthy human individuals. Assay used: immunoSEQ multiplex PCR; TCRdb lists only in-frame clones, some missing. Among some 2,500,000 clones, approximately 93% were seen once, and the ten largest hold 0.36%. Comment on this clone: Antigen: not known.

Germline trimming cut 4 bases from V and 3 bases from J; bases unmatched to any gene: 11. The CDR3 consists of 17 residues. The study's findings and limits: Rarefaction showed sorted-subset sequencing was incomplete despite large depth.

The TCR originated in a man younger than 35 in good health. Some clones in this sample may be carry-over from other donors' samples. The rearrangement links TRBV5-3 to TRBJ2-3; 10 nucleotides line up with TRBD2. TRBV5-3 is an open reading frame, and its role is uncertain. The sample consisted of naive CD4+ T cells from PBMCs. Subset noted: CD45RA+ positively selected. This chain's CDR3 is CARSPASAGGETDTQYF. The CDR3 nucleotides are TGTGCCAGAAGCCCAGCCTCAGCGGGAGGGGAGACAGATACGCAGTATTTT.